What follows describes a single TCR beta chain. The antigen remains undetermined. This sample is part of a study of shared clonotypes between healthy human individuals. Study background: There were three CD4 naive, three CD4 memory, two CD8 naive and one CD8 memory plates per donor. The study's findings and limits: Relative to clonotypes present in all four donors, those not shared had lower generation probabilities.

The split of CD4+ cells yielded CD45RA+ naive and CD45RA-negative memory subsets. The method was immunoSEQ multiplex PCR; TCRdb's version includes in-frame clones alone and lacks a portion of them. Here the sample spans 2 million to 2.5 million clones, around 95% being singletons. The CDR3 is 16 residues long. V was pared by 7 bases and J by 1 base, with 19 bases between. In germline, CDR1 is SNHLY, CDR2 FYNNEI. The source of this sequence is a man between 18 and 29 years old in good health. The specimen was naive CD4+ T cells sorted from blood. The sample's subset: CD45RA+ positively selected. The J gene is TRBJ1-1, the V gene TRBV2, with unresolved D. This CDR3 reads CASTLRAHPGNTEAFF. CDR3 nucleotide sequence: TGTGCCAGCACCCTCCGGGCCCACCCTGGGAACACTGAAGCTTTCTTT.